Shown below are 24 T cell receptor beta chains from a single sample sequenced in a study of blood T cell repertoires in COVID-19. Using immunoSEQ multiplex PCR, the repertoire was profiled, and TCRdb retains in-frame clones only, with some absent. Here the sample spans about 310,000 clones, over 85% being singletons. Input material: PBMCs or T cells enriched from blood (not recorded which). These receptor sequences come from a woman aged 25 to 39 who had recovered from COVID-19.

The CDR3 coding sequence is TGTGCCAGCCCGGACCCAAACAATAATAAGACAGGGTTGAGCTATGGCTACACCTTC. This sequence encodes CASPDPNNNKTGLSYGYTF. The chain is built from TRBV21-1 and TRBJ1-2; the DNA was not used to check the table's D call, TRBD1. TRBV21-1 is designated a pseudogene. The CDR3 is made up of 19 amino acids.

There are a few counts of this clone. DNA for the CDR3: TGTGCCAGCAGCTTGGGGACAGGGGCCTTGAATGGCTACACCTTC. Amino acids: CASSLGTGALNGYTF. This chain links TRBV7-9 with TRBJ1-2, with 10 bases aligning to TRBD1. V lost 3 bases to trimming and J lost 6 bases; unmatched junction nucleotides: 7. Per the germline V gene, CDR1 is SEHNR and CDR2 is FQNEAQ (reference sequence). The CDR3 has 15 residues.

The rearrangement joins TRBV7-2 to TRBJ1-2; D not resolved. This CDR3 contains 13 residues. CDR1 and CDR2 from the germline V gene are SGHTA and FQGNSA. V was cut by 4 bases and J by 3 bases, with 9 bases left in between. The CDR3 DNA reads as TGTGCCAGCAGCTCTAGAAAGGACTATGGCTACACCTTC. Amino acids: CASSSRKDYGYTF. The entire variable domain, with the rest obtained from reference TRBV7-2 and TRBJ1-2, is as follows: GAGVSQSPSNKVTEKGKDVELRCDPISGHTALYWYRQSLGQGLEFLIYFQGNSAPDKSGLPSDRFSAERTGGSVSTLTIQRTQQEDSAVYLCASSSRKDYGYTFGSGTRLTVV.

The rearrangement joins TRBV7-2 to TRBJ2-7, with 9 bases that match TRBD2. Germline values: CDR1 SGHTA, CDR2 FQGNSA. J gave up 3 bases and V 2 bases, and 5 bases lay outside the gene matches. The CDR3 totals 15 residues. The CDR3 loop reads CASSLLRGRVYEQYF. The CDR3 DNA is TGTGCCAGCAGCTTATTGCGCGGGAGGGTCTACGAGCAGTACTTC. Variable domain in full (rest from reference TRBV7-2 and TRBJ2-7): GAGVSQSPSNKVTEKGKDVELRCDPISGHTALYWYRQSLGQGLEFLIYFQGNSAPDKSGLPSDRFSAERTGGSVSTLTIQRTQQEDSAVYLCASSLLRGRVYEQYFGPGTRLTVT.

The CDR3 spells CASSQEPGFRNTIYF. The CDR3, as DNA: TGCGCCAGCAGCCAAGAGCCGGGATTCAGAAACACCATATATTTT. The genes are TRBV4-1 and TRBJ1-3; D ambiguous. Germline V gives CDR1 MGHRA, CDR2 YSYEKL. V lost 0 bases and J lost 5, with 11 bases in between. The length of the CDR3 is 15 residues.

The chain links TRBV10-3 to TRBJ1-2; the D gene is possibly TRBD1 (5 bases). V gave up 8 bases and J gave up 6 bases, with 19 bases separating them. This CDR3 comprises 14 residues. Germline CDR1 ENHRY, CDR2 SYGVKD. The CDR3 DNA is TGTGCCATCTCGGGCAGGGCGAGTGAGAATGGCTACACCTTC. Residues: CAISGRASENGYTF.

V and J are TRBV6-5 and TRBJ1-2; D gene ambiguous. Deletions cut 8 bases from V and 4 bases from J, with 14 bases between. Germline V lookup: CDR1 MNHEY, CDR2 SVGAGI. CDR3 length equals 13 residues. The CDR3 reads CASGHRRTYGYTF. DNA for the CDR3: TGTGCCAGCGGGCACAGACGAACCTATGGCTACACCTTC.

J is TRBJ2-3 and V is TRBV10-2; D is undetermined. Germline V gives CDR1 WSHSY, CDR2 SAAADI. V lost 3 bases to trimming and J lost 0 bases, with 7 bases between them. This CDR3 contains 14 residues. CDR3 protein: CASSDPGSTDTQYF. Written as DNA, the CDR3 is TGCGCCAGCAGTGACCCCGGTAGCACAGATACGCAGTATTTT.

The chain combines TRBV7-2 with TRBJ1-2; D gene ambiguous. Germline lookup yields CDR1 SGHTA and CDR2 FQGNSA. The CDR3 is 14 amino acids. Trimming left V 1 base short and J 4 bases short, with 10 bases between. The CDR3 sequence is CASSLDRSSYGYTF. CDR3 DNA: TGTGCCAGCAGCTTAGACCGGTCTTCCTATGGCTACACCTTC.

This chain joins TRBV10-3 and TRBJ1-2; the D is unclear. The CDR3 spans 13 residues. The ends were cut back, 8 bases at V and 6 bases at J, with 16 bases in the middle. CDR1 ENHRY and CDR2 SYGVKD come from the germline V gene. The CDR3 protein is CAISVRGEDGYTF. The CDR3 coding sequence is TGTGCCATCTCTGTTCGGGGAGAGGATGGCTACACCTTC.

This sequence joins TRBV5-1 and TRBJ2-1, with 11 bases fitting TRBD2. Germline V gene lookup returns CDR1 SGHRS and CDR2 YFSETQ. The CDR3 consists of 18 residues. V shed 1 base, J shed 3 bases, and the junction held 9 bases outside the gene matches. The CDR3 DNA is TGCGCCAGCAGCTTGTCCCCGACTAGCGGGAAGGTCTACAATGAGCAGTTCTTC. Protein: CASSLSPTSGKVYNEQFF.

In this sample, this clone turned up once. The rearrangement joins TRBV10-3 to TRBJ2-1, with 8 bases fitting TRBD2. The CDR3 totals 14 residues. J lost 6 bases, V lost 2 bases, and 3 bases had no gene match. Germline V CDR1 and CDR2: ENHRY, SYGVKD. The CDR3: CAISEGLASNEQFF. In DNA, the CDR3 is TGTGCCATCAGTGAGGGACTAGCCTCCAATGAGCAGTTCTTC.

There are a few counts of this clone. The chain has TRBV27 and TRBJ2-7, with 10 positions matching TRBD2. Germline V gives CDR1 MNHEY, CDR2 SMNVEV (reference sequence). The trim removed 5 bases at V and 3 bases at J, leaving 13 bases unmatched. The CDR3 consists of 17 residues. The CDR3 DNA reads as TGTGCCAGCAGTCCTCATTTACCGGGACTAGCGAACTACGAGCAGTACTTC. Its protein is CASSPHLPGLANYEQYF.

J is TRBJ2-4 and V is TRBV28, with 7 bases aligning to TRBD1. V shed 7 bases, J shed 4 bases, and the junction held 7 bases outside the gene matches. The CDR3 consists of 14 residues. Germline V gene lookup returns CDR1 MDHEN and CDR2 SYDVKM. The DNA of the CDR3 is TGTGCCAGCACCAAGGGACAGAGGAAAAACATTCAGTACTTC. Protein: CASTKGQRKNIQYF. The whole variable domain, remainder taken from reference TRBV28 and TRBJ2-4, is DVKVTQSSRYLVKRTGEKVFLECVQDMDHENMFWYRQDPGLGLRLIYFSYDVKMKEKGDIPEGYSVSREKKERFSLILESASTNQTSMYLCASTKGQRKNIQYFGAGTRLSVL.

The chain carries TRBV24-1 and TRBJ2-2; possible D gene TRBD1, 7 bases. The CDR3 totals 14 residues. Trimming stripped 6 bases from V and 4 bases from J, with 11 bases between. Per germline, CDR1 KGHDR and CDR2 SFDVKD. CDR3 residues: CATSRRGLTGELFF. The CDR3 nucleotides are TGTGCCACCAGTAGGAGGGGGCTCACCGGGGAGCTGTTTTTT.

The chain has TRBV15 and TRBJ1-5, with unresolved D. The CDR3 length is 13 residues. The V gene lost 2 bases and the J gene lost 6 bases, with 8 bases spanning the gap. Per the germline V gene, CDR1 is LNHNV and CDR2 is YYDKDF (reference sequence). CDR3 bases: TGTGCCACCAGCAGAACGTCGGGTCAGCCCCAGCATTTT. It yields the protein CATSRTSGQPQHF.

The chain combines TRBV30 with TRBJ2-2; a possible D gene is TRBD2 (6 bases). CDR1 and CDR2 from the germline V gene are GTSNPN and SVGIG (reference sequence). CDR3 length: 10 residues. V lost 8 bases and J 7 bases, leaving 8 bases between the germline ends. CDR3 in DNA: TGTGCCGGTAGCGGCGGGGAGCTGTTTTTT. Its protein product is CAGSGGELFF. Based on the CDR3 plus reference TRBV30 and TRBJ2-2, the full variable domain is SQTIHQWPATLVQPVGSPLSLECTVEGTSNPNLYWYRQAAGRGLQLLFYSVGIGQISSEVPQNLSASRPQDRQFILSSKKLLLSDSGFYLCAGSGGELFFGEGSRLTVL.

The chain has TRBV2 and TRBJ1-5; D not certain. Germline V gives CDR1 SNHLY, CDR2 FYNNEI. V lost 2 bases and J 2 bases, leaving 7 bases between the germline ends. The CDR3 sequence is 14 residues long. DNA for the CDR3: TGTGCCAGCAGTGAACTGGCGGGCAATCAGCCCCAGCATTTT. Protein product: CASSELAGNQPQHF.

The chain couples TRBV5-1 to TRBJ1-5; 7 bases agree with TRBD1. The CDR3 totals 14 residues. Germline CDR1 reads SGHRS; CDR2 reads YFSETQ. V trimming: 2 bases; J trimming: 5 bases; junction bases outside the gene matches: 4. CDR3: CASSFGTDDQPQHF. Written as DNA, the CDR3 is TGCGCCAGCAGCTTCGGGACAGACGATCAGCCCCAGCATTTT.

This clone has only one observation. As DNA, the CDR3 is TGTGCCAGCAGTTTAAGGTCGGGGAGGGTGGATGAGCAGTTCTTC. It specifies CASSLRSGRVDEQFF. J is TRBJ2-1 and V is TRBV27, with 7 bases lining up with TRBD2. The CDR3 contains 15 residues. Germline V lookup: CDR1 MNHEY, CDR2 SMNVEV (reference sequence). With V trimmed by 2 bases and J by 8 bases, 9 bases remained unmatched.

The chain uses TRBV10-1 and TRBJ2-2, with a possible D match to TRBD1 (5 bases). Germline V gives CDR1 WNHNN, CDR2 SYGVQD (reference sequence). V was cut by 3 bases and J by 6 bases, with 11 bases left in between. This CDR3 has 14 amino acids. The CDR3 DNA is TGCGCCAGCAGTGAAGCAGGGTTGGCCGGGGAGCTGTTTTTT. The encoded protein is CASSEAGLAGELFF.

The J gene is TRBJ2-3, the V gene TRBV7-2, with D perhaps matching TRBD2 (5 bases). V was pared by 4 bases and J by 3 bases, with 17 bases between. CDR1 is SGHTA, CDR2 FQGNSA, per germline. The CDR3 contains 16 residues. The CDR3 sequence: CASSSDYLGYTDTQYF. CDR3 sequence (DNA): TGTGCCAGCAGCTCAGACTACCTTGGTTATACAGATACGCAGTATTTT.

The chain has TRBV11-1 and TRBJ2-7; a weak D match, TRBD1 (6 bases). V was shortened by 5 bases and J by 5 bases, with 13 bases between the two germline ends. Germline assignment: CDR1 SGHAT and CDR2 FQDESV (reference sequence). The CDR3 totals 13 residues. CDR3 residues: CASSANRAHEQYF. DNA of the CDR3: TGTGCCAGCAGCGCGAACAGGGCCCACGAGCAGTACTTC.

As DNA, the CDR3 is TGTGCCAGCAGCCCGGACAGGTTAAATCAGCCCCAGCATTTT. Residues: CASSPDRLNQPQHF. The V call is TRBV27, the J call TRBJ1-5; 7 bases map to TRBD1. Trimming cost V 6 bases and J 4 bases; bases outside gene matches: 6. CDR1 and CDR2 from the germline V gene are MNHEY and SMNVEV (reference sequence). The CDR3 contains 14 residues.